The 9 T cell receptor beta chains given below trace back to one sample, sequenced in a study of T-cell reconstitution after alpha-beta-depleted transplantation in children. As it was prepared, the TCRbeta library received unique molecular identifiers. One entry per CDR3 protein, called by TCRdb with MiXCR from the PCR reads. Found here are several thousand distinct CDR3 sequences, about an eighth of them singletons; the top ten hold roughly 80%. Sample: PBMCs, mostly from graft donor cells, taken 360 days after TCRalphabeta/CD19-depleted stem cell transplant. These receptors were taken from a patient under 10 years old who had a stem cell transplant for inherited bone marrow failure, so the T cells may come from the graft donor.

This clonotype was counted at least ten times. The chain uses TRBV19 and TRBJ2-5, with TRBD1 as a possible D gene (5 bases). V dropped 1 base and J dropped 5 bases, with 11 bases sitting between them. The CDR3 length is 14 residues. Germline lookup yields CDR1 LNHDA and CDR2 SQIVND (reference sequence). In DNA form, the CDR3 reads TGTGCCAGTAGTATAGGTGGGGCAGAGGAGACCCAGTACTTC. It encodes CASSIGGAEETQYF.

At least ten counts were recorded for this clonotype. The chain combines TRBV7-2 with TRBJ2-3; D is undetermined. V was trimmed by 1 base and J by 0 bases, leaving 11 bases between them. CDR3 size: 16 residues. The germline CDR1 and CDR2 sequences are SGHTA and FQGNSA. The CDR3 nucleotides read TGTGCCAGCAGCTTAGAGTTTTACCATAGCACAGATACGCAGTATTTT. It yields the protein CASSLEFYHSTDTQYF. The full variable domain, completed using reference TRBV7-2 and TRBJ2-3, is GAGVSQSPSNKVTEKGKDVELRCDPISGHTALYWYRQSLGQGLEFLIYFQGNSAPDKSGLPSDRFSAERTGGSVSTLTIQRTQQEDSAVYLCASSLEFYHSTDTQYFGPGTRLTVL.

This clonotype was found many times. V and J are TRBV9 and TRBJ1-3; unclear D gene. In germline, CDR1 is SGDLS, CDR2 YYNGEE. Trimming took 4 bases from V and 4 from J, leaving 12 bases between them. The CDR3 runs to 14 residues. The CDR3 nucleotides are TGTGCCAGCAGCCCTCCGGCCATGGGAAACACCATATATTTT. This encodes CASSPPAMGNTIYF.

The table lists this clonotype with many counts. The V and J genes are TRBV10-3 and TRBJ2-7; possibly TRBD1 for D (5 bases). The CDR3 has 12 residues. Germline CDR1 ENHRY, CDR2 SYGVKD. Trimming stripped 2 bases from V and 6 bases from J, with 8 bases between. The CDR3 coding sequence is TGTGCCATCAGTGAGGGGCAGGGCGAGCAGTACTTC. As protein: CAISEGQGEQYF.

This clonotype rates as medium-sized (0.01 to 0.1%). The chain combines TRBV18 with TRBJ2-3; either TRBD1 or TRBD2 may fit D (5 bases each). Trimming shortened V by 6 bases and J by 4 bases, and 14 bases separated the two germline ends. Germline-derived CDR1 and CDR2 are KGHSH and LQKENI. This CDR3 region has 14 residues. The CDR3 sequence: CASSLGDGADTQYF. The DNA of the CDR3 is TGTGCCAGCTCTCTAGGGGACGGCGCAGATACGCAGTATTTT. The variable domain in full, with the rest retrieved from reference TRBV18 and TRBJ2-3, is NAGVMQNPRHLVRRRGQEARLRCSPMKGHSHVYWYRQLPEEGLKFMVYLQKENIIDESGMPKERFSAEFPKEGPSILRIQQVVRGDSAAYFCASSLGDGADTQYFGPGTRLTVL.

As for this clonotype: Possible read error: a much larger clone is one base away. CDR3 DNA: TGTGCCTGGAACCCCGGATATCGGGATGAAATACTGTTTTTT. It specifies CAWNPGYRDEILFF. The chain joins TRBV30 to TRBJ1-4, with no clear D. Per germline, CDR1 GTSNPN and CDR2 SVGIG (reference sequence). The CDR3 is 14 residues long.

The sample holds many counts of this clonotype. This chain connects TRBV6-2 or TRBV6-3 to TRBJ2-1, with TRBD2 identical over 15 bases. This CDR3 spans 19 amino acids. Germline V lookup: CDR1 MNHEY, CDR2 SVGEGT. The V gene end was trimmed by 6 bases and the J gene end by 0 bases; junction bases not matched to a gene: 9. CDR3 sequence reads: CASRTGTSGRKSSYNEQFF. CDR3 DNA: TGTGCCAGCAGGACCGGGACTAGCGGGAGGAAGAGCTCCTACAATGAGCAGTTCTTC.

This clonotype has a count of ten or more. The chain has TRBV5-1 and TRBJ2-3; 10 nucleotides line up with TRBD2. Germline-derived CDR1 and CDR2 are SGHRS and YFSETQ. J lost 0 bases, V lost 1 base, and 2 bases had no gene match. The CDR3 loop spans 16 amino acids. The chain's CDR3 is CASSLRTSGSTDTQYF. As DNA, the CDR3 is TGCGCCAGCAGCTTGAGGACTAGCGGTAGCACAGATACGCAGTATTTT.

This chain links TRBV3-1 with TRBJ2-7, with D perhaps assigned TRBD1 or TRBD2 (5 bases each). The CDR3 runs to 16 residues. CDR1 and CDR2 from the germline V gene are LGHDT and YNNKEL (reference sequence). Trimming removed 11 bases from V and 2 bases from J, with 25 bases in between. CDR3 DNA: TGTGCCTCCTGCAAGCAGGGCCCTGGGAGTCCCTACGAGCAGTACTTC. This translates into CASCKQGPGSPYEQYF.